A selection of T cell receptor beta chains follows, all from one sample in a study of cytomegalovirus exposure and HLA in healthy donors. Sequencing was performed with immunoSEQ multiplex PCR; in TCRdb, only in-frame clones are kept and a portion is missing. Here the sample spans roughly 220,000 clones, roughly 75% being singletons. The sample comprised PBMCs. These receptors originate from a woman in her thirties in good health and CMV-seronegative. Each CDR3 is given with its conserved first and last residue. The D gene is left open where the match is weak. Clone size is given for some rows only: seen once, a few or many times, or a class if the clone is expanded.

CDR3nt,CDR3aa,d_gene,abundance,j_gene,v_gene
TGTGCCTGGAGTGTCGGCGGGGGGCGCGGAGATGGCTACACCTTC,CAWSVGGGRGDGYTF,NA,once,TRBJ1-2,TRBV30
TGTGCCAGCACCAGTTCCTACGAGCAGTACTTC,CASTSSYEQYF,NA,NA,TRBJ2-7,TRBV6-1
TGCGCCAGCAGCCTTATAGGTCGGACAAGCTACGAGCAGTACTTC,CASSLIGRTSYEQYF,NA,once,TRBJ2-7,TRBV4-1
TGTGCCAGCAGTGAAGCCCTAGGGGCGAATTCACCCCTCCACTTT,CASSEALGANSPLHF,NA,NA,TRBJ1-6,TRBV6-1
TGTGCCAGCAGCGCAGGCCCTTCCAGGGTCTCTGGAAACACCATATATTTT,CASSAGPSRVSGNTIYF,NA,NA,TRBJ1-3,TRBV9
TGTGCCAGCAGTCCTTCGGGGGGGGGCTACTACAATGAGCAGTTCTTC,CASSPSGGGYYNEQFF,TRBD2,few,TRBJ2-1,TRBV9
TGTGCCTGGAGTCCGGGACTCGCCAACACCGGGGAGCTGTTTTTT,CAWSPGLANTGELFF,NA,NA,TRBJ2-2,TRBV30
TGTGCCAGCACTACCCTCGGGACAGGCGCTGAAAAACTGTTTTTT,CASTTLGTGAEKLFF,TRBD1,NA,TRBJ1-4,TRBV27
TGTGCCAGCAGTGTAGCAGCTTTATCGAATGAGCAGTTCTTC,CASSVAALSNEQFF,NA,NA,TRBJ2-1,TRBV6-1
TGTGCCAGCAGCATCGGACTCTATAATTCACCCCTCCACTTT,CASSIGLYNSPLHF,NA,NA,TRBJ1-6,TRBV13
TGTGCCACCAAACAGGGAGGGCCTAATAGCAATCAGCCCCAGCATTTT,CATKQGGPNSNQPQHF,NA,NA,TRBJ1-5,TRBV15
TGTGCCATCAAGGAGGAGCGGGGCACTGAAGCTTTCTTT,CAIKEERGTEAFF,NA,NA,TRBJ1-1,TRBV6-5
TGTGCCAGCAGGGTTCCGGGACTGGGGGAAAAACTGTTTTTT,CASRVPGLGEKLFF,NA,NA,TRBJ1-4,TRBV28
TGTGCCAGCAGCCCGGGACAGGGGAACCAAGAGACCCAGTACTTC,CASSPGQGNQETQYF,TRBD1,NA,TRBJ2-5,TRBV27
TGTGCCAGCAGCTTGGGCTCTACTAGCAATCAGCCCCAGCATTTT,CASSLGSTSNQPQHF,NA,once,TRBJ1-5,TRBV7-2
TGCAGCGTTGTAGGCGATCGTACCGGGGGAGGGACTGAAGCTTTCTTT,CSVVGDRTGGGTEAFF,NA,NA,TRBJ1-1,TRBV29-1
TGCGCCAGCAGCGAGGACAGCCCCTCTTTCGAGCAGTACTTC,CASSEDSPSFEQYF,NA,NA,TRBJ2-7,TRBV10-2
TGTGCCAGCAGGCTGACACAGGATTACAATGAGCAGTTCTTC,CASRLTQDYNEQFF,NA,NA,TRBJ2-1,TRBV6-1
TGTGCCAGCAGCAATCTAGGAGCGGGAGGGCTAACCCCCACAGATACGCAGTATTTT,CASSNLGAGGLTPTDTQYF,TRBD2,NA,TRBJ2-3,TRBV7-6
TGTGCCAGCAGCTTAGCCGAGACTAGCTACTTTGTGGAGCTGTTTTTT,CASSLAETSYFVELFF,TRBD2,NA,TRBJ2-2,TRBV7-9
TGTGCCATCAGGGAAACGACAGGAGGCTCATTTGAAGCTTTCTTT,CAIRETTGGSFEAFF,NA,NA,TRBJ1-1,TRBV10-3
TGTGCCAGCAGCCTCGGGACAGGGGATAAGGGGGAGTACTTC,CASSLGTGDKGEYF,TRBD1,NA,TRBJ2-7,TRBV14
TGTGCCAGCAGCCTTAGCGGGGGGTCCTACAATGAGCAGTTCTTC,CASSLSGGSYNEQFF,TRBD2,once,TRBJ2-1,TRBV5-5
TGTGCCAGCAGCTTCAGGCAGGAGGAAGAGCAGTACTTC,CASSFRQEEEQYF,NA,NA,TRBJ2-7,TRBV11-3
TGTGCCAGCAGTACCACTCGGACAGGAACCTACGAGCAGTACTTC,CASSTTRTGTYEQYF,TRBD1,NA,TRBJ2-7,TRBV27
TGTGCCACCAGCAGAGATCAAGTTGCGGCGCTGGGGGCGAATGAGCAGTTCTTC,CATSRDQVAALGANEQFF,NA,NA,TRBJ2-1,TRBV15
TGTGCCAGTAGTATATCGGGACAGGCCTACAATGAGCAGTTCTTC,CASSISGQAYNEQFF,TRBD1,NA,TRBJ2-1,TRBV19
TGTGCCAGCAGCTTAGATGGTCCAGGGACTGAGCAGTACTTC,CASSLDGPGTEQYF,NA,once,TRBJ2-7,TRBV11-3
TGCAGCACCCGCCGAGGAGGGCTGAACACTGAAGCTTTCTTT,CSTRRGGLNTEAFF,NA,NA,TRBJ1-1,TRBV29-1
TGTGCCACCAGCACCCCCGGGGGGGCCTCCAATGAGCAGTTCTTC,CATSTPGGASNEQFF,TRBD2,NA,TRBJ2-1,TRBV15
TGTGCCAGCAGCGCTCAAGACAGGAACACCGGGGAGCTGTTTTTT,CASSAQDRNTGELFF,NA,NA,TRBJ2-2,TRBV7-6
TGTGCCACCAGCAGAGATGGGGGGCGGGAGGGCCCCTACGAGCAGTACTTC,CATSRDGGREGPYEQYF,TRBD2,NA,TRBJ2-7,TRBV15
TGTGCCAGCAGCTTAGCTCCGGGCTCCTACAATGAGCAGTTCTTC,CASSLAPGSYNEQFF,NA,NA,TRBJ2-1,TRBV7-8
TGCGCCAGCAGTTATGCCACAGGGCTAAACACTGAAGCTTTCTTT,CASSYATGLNTEAFF,NA,NA,TRBJ1-1,TRBV5-1
TGTGCCAGTAGTATAGGGACGGGAGGAAACACCATATATTTT,CASSIGTGGNTIYF,NA,NA,TRBJ1-3,TRBV19
TGTGCTAGTGGTTCTAACAGGGGTTCCGACACTGAAGCTTTCTTT,CASGSNRGSDTEAFF,TRBD1,NA,TRBJ1-1,TRBV12-5
TGTGCCAGCACCCAGGGCCACAGCTCCTACGAGCAGTACTTC,CASTQGHSSYEQYF,NA,NA,TRBJ2-7,TRBV9
TGTGCCTCGACAGGGATTAACACAGATACGCAGTATTTT,CASTGINTDTQYF,TRBD1,NA,TRBJ2-3,TRBV19
TGTGCCTGGAGTAGGGGCGACAAGAACTATGGCTACACCTTC,CAWSRGDKNYGYTF,NA,NA,TRBJ1-2,TRBV30
TGTTCCAGCAGCTTGCCCAGGGACAGGGCTGGGTTGGAAAAACTGTTTTTT,CSSSLPRDRAGLEKLFF,TRBD1,NA,TRBJ1-4,TRBV7-9
TGCGCCAGCAGCTTCGGAAGCGAAGAGGCCCAGTACTTC,CASSFGSEEAQYF,NA,NA,TRBJ2-5,TRBV5-1
TGTGCCACCTGGCGGGGGAACCTGGGCACTGAAGCTTTCTTT,CATWRGNLGTEAFF,NA,NA,TRBJ1-1,TRBV6-5
TGTGCCTGGAGTGGACTAGCGGGGACGCCTTACAATGAGCAGTTCTTC,CAWSGLAGTPYNEQFF,TRBD2,NA,TRBJ2-1,TRBV30